The TCR beta chain under discussion was sequenced for a study of cytomegalovirus exposure and HLA in healthy donors. General study findings and limits: TCR association rates varied by HLA locus in a later analysis, with DRB1 highest and HLA-C lowest.

A word on this clone: What it binds is unknown.

PCR used 60 Vbeta primers and 13 Jbeta primers. Sequencing was performed with immunoSEQ multiplex PCR; in TCRdb, only in-frame clones are kept and a portion is missing. Listed are 150,000 to 200,000 clones; about 6.8% falls within the top ten. The CDR3 covers 14 residues. The V gene lost 5 bases and the J gene lost 5 bases, with 14 bases spanning the gap. Looked up from germline, CDR1 is SGHTA and CDR2 is FQGNSA. The chain links TRBV7-2 to TRBJ2-3, with D perhaps TRBD1 (6 bases). The sequence was obtained from a man aged 25 to 40 in good health and CMV-seronegative. Sequencing input: PBMCs. CDR3 in amino acids: CASSPDSQRDTQYF. In DNA, the CDR3 is TGTGCCAGCAGCCCGGACAGCCAGAGAGATACGCAGTATTTT.